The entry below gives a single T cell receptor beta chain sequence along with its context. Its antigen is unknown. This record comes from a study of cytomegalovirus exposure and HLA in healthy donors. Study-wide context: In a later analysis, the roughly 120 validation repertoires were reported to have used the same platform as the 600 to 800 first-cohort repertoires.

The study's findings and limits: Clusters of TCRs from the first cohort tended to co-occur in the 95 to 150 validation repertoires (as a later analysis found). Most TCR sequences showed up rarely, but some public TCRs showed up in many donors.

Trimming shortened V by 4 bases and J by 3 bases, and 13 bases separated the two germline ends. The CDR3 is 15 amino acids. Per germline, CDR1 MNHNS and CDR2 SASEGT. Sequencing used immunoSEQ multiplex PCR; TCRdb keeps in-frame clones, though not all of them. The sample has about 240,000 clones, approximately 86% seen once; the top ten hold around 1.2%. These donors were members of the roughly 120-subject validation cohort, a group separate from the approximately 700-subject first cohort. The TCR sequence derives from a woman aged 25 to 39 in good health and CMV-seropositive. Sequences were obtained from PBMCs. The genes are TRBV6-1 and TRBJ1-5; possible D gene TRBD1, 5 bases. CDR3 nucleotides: TGTGCCAGCAGTGGGGGGAGGGTGCCCAATCAGCCCCAGCATTTT. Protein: CASSGGRVPNQPQHF.